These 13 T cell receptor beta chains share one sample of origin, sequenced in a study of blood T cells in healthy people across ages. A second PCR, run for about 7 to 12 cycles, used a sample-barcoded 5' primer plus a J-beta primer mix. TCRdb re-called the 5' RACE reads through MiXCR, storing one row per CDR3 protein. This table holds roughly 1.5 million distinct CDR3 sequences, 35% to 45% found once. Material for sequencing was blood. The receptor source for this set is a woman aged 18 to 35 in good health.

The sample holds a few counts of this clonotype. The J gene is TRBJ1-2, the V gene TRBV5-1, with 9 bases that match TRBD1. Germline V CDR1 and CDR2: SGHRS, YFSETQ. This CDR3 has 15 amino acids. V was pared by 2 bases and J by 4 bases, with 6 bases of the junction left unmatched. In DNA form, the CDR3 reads TGCGCCAGCAGCTTTGGCCGGACAGGGGCCTATGGCTACACCTTC. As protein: CASSFGRTGAYGYTF.

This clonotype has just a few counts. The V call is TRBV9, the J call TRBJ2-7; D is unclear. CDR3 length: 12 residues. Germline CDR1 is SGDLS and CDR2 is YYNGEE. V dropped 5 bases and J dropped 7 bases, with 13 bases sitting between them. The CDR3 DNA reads TGTGCCAGCAGTAGCTTGGGTCATGAGCAGTACTTC. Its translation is CASSSLGHEQYF.

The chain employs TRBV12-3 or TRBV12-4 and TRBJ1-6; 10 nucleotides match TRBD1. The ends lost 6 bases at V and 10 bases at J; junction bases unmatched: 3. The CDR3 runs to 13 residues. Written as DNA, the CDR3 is TGTGCCAGCAGGGGGACAGGGGAATCACCCCTCCACTTT. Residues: CASRGTGESPLHF.

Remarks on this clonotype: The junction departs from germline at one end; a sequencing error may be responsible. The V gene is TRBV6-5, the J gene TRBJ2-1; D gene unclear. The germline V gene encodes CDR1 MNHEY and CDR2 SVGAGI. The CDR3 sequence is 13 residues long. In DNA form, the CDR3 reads TGTGCCAGCAGTGACTCGATAAGTAGTGAGCAGTTCTTC. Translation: CASSDSISSEQFF.

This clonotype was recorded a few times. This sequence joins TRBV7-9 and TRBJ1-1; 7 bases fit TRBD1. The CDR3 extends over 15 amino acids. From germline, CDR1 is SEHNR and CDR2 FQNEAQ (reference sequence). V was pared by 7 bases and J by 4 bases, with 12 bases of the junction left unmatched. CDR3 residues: CASTNKGAEGTEAFF. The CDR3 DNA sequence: TGTGCCAGCACCAACAAGGGGGCAGAGGGCACTGAAGCTTTCTTT.

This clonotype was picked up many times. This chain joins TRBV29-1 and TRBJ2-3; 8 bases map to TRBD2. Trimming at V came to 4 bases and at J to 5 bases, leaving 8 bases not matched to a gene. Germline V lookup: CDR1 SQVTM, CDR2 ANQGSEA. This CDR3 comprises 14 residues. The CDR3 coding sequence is TGCAGCGTTGGGGGACTAGTGTTAGGAGATACGCAGTATTTT. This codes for CSVGGLVLGDTQYF.

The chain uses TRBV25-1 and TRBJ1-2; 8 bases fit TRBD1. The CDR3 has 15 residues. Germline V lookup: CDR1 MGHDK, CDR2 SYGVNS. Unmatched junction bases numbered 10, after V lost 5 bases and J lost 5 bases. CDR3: CASSPSTGARYGYTF. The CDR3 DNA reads TGTGCCAGCAGTCCATCGACAGGGGCGAGGTATGGCTACACCTTC.

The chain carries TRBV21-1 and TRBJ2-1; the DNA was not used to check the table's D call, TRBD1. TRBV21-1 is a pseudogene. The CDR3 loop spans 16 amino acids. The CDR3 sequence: CASSKDGGGIYNEQFF. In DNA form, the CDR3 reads TGTGCCAGCAGCAAAGACGGCGGGGGCATTTACAATGAGCAGTTCTTC.

This chain's CDR3 is CASSFGGSLTEAFF. The CDR3 DNA is TGTGCCAGCAGTTTCGGGGGCAGCCTTACTGAAGCTTTCTTT. The chain joins TRBV12-3 or TRBV12-4 to TRBJ1-1; D may be TRBD1 (6 bases). Trimming left V 3 bases short and J 5 bases short, with 13 bases between. The CDR3 runs 14 residues.

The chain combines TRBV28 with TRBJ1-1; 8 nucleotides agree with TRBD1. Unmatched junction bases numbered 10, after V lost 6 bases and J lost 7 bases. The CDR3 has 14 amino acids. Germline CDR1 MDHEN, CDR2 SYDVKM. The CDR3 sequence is CASRRGAGGDEAFF. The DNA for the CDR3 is TGTGCCAGCAGACGGGGGGCAGGGGGCGATGAAGCTTTCTTT.

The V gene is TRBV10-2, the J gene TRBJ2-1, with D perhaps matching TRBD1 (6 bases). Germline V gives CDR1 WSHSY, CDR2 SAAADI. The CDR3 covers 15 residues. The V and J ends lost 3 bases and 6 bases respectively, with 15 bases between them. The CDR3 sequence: CASSEAQGVGNEQFF. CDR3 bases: TGCGCCAGCAGTGAAGCACAGGGTGTCGGCAATGAGCAGTTCTTC.

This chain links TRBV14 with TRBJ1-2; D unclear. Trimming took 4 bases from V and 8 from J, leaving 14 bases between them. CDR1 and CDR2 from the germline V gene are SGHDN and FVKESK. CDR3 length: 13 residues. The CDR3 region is CASSPYTTVGYTF. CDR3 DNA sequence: TGTGCCAGCAGCCCCTACACAACGGTGGGCTACACCTTC. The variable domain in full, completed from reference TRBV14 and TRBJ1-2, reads EAGVTQFPSHSVIEKGQTVTLRCDPISGHDNLYWYRRVMGKEIKFLLHFVKESKQDESGMPNNRFLAERTGGTYSTLKVQPAELEDSGVYFCASSPYTTVGYTFGSGTRLTVV.

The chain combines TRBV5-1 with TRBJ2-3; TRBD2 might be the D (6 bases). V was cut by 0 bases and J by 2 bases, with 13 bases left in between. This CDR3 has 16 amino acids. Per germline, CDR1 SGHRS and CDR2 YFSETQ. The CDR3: CASSLGISGLTDTQYF. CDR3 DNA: TGCGCCAGCAGCTTGGGTATTAGCGGACTCACAGATACGCAGTATTTT.